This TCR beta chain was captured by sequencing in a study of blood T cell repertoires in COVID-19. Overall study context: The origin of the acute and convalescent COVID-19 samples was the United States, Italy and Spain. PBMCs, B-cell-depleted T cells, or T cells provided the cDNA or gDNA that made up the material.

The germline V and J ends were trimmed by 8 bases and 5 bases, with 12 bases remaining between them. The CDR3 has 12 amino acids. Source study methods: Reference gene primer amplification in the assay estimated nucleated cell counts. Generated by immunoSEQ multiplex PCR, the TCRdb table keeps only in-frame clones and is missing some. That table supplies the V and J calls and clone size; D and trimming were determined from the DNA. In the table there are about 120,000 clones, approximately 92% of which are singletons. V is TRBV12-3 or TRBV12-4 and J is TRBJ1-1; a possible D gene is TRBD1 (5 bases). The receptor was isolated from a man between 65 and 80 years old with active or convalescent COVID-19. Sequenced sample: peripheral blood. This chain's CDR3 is CASGTTRTEAFF. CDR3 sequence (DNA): TGTGCCAGCGGGACTACGAGGACTGAAGCTTTCTTT.